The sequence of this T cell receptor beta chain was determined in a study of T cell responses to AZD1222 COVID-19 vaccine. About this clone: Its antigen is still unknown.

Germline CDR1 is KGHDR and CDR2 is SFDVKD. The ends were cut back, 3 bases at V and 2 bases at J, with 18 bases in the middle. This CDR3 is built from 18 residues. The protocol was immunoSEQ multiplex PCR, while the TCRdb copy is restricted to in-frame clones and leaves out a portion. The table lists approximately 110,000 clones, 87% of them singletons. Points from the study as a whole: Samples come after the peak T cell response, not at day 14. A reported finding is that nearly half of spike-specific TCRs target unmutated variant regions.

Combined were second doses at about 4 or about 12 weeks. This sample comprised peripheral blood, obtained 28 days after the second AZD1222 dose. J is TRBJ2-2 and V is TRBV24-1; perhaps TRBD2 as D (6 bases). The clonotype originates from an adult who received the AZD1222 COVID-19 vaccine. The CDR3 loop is CATSDGHGTPINTGELFF. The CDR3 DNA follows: TGTGCCACCAGTGATGGCCACGGGACTCCCATCAACACCGGGGAGCTGTTTTTT.